These T cell receptor beta chains were read from a single sample in a study of cytomegalovirus exposure and HLA in healthy donors. Some clones are missing from TCRdb's copy, which holds only in-frame ones; the method was immunoSEQ multiplex PCR. Here the sample spans about 170,000 clones, just under 80% being singletons. The sample consisted of PBMCs. These receptors all stem from a woman aged 45-65 years in good health and CMV-seropositive. Each CDR3 is given with its conserved first and last residue. The D gene is left open where the match is weak.

j_call	d_call	v_call	cdr3_aa
TRBJ2-3	.	TRBV5-1	CASSLGGLRDTQYF
TRBJ2-2	.	TRBV7-9	CASSLSWGHTTGELFF
TRBJ1-1	.	TRBV23-1	CASSQDSAQANTEAFF
TRBJ2-1	TRBD1	TRBV10-2	CASSIDRDNEQFF
TRBJ1-2	.	TRBV28	CASRNGNYGYTF
TRBJ2-1	TRBD1	TRBV18	CASSPVTLGQGYNEQFF
TRBJ2-5	TRBD1	TRBV10-3	CAISESTGGETQYF
TRBJ1-2	TRBD1	TRBV7-9	CASSLDRGGYTF
TRBJ1-2	.	TRBV6-5	CASGRTSGYGYTF
TRBJ2-1	TRBD2	TRBV9	CASSVIETGGPRNEQFF
TRBJ1-2	.	TRBV30	CAWSVDRRSYGYTF
TRBJ2-3	TRBD1	TRBV5-1	CASSSETLWGQGQSSTDTQYF
TRBJ2-2	TRBD1	TRBV27	CASNRGQGDTGELFF
TRBJ1-6	.	TRBV4-3	CASSQDQGIRPLHF